This is a list of T cell receptor beta chains from one sample in a study of blood T cell repertoires in COVID-19. The assay was immunoSEQ multiplex PCR, and TCRdb's table has in-frame clones only and misses some. The sample lists 170,000 or so clones; about 88% were seen once. Sequencing input: PBMCs or T cells enriched from blood (not recorded which). The receptors stem from a woman under 30 who had recovered from COVID-19. Each CDR3 is given with its conserved first and last residue. The D gene is left open where the match is weak. The size field is filled for only some rows; it gives once, few, many or a size class.

clone_size: .
j_call: TRBJ1-5
d_call: TRBD1
v_call: TRBV28
cdr3_nt: TGTGCCAGCAGTCAAGGGACAGGGGTCAATCAGCCCCAGCATTTT
cdr3_aa: CASSQGTGVNQPQHF

clone_size: .
j_call: TRBJ1-5
d_call: TRBD1
v_call: TRBV6-1
cdr3_nt: TGTGCCAGCAGTGACCACGGACAGGTCAATCAGCCCCAGCATTTT
cdr3_aa: CASSDHGQVNQPQHF

clone_size: .
j_call: TRBJ2-3
d_call: TRBD1
v_call: TRBV7-8
cdr3_nt: TGTGCCAGCAGCCCTGGACAGGGGGCAAGCACAGATACGCAGTATTTT
cdr3_aa: CASSPGQGASTDTQYF

clone_size: .
j_call: TRBJ2-7
d_call: .
v_call: TRBV27
cdr3_nt: TGTGCCAGCGCGCTTCGGGGTTTGGACGAGCAGTACTTC
cdr3_aa: CASALRGLDEQYF

clone_size: .
j_call: TRBJ1-5
d_call: .
v_call: TRBV28
cdr3_nt: TGTGCCAGCAGTCTACGGGCGGGAAGTGGTTTGAATCAGCCCCAGCATTTT
cdr3_aa: CASSLRAGSGLNQPQHF

clone_size: .
j_call: TRBJ2-3
d_call: TRBD1
v_call: TRBV10-3
cdr3_nt: TGTGCCATCAAGGGGGCCTCGAGTTACACAGATACGCAGTATTTT
cdr3_aa: CAIKGASSYTDTQYF

clone_size: .
j_call: TRBJ2-7
d_call: TRBD1
v_call: TRBV5-8
cdr3_nt: TGTGCCAGCAGCTTGGCCACAGGGGTCAGGTCCTACGAGCAGTACTTC
cdr3_aa: CASSLATGVRSYEQYF

clone_size: few
j_call: TRBJ2-7
d_call: .
v_call: TRBV6-2/TRBV6-3
cdr3_nt: TGTGCCAGCAGTTTATCCCGGGACTACGAGCAGTACTTC
cdr3_aa: CASSLSRDYEQYF

clone_size: .
j_call: TRBJ1-5
d_call: .
v_call: TRBV28
cdr3_nt: TGTGCCAGCAAGAGGGGCAATCAGCCCCAGCATTTT
cdr3_aa: CASKRGNQPQHF

clone_size: .
j_call: TRBJ2-1
d_call: TRBD2
v_call: TRBV3-1/TRBV3-2
cdr3_nt: TGTGCCAGCAGCCGGGGCGGGGGGGGCAATGAGCAGTTCTTC
cdr3_aa: CASSRGGGGNEQFF

clone_size: .
j_call: TRBJ1-6
d_call: .
v_call: TRBV13
cdr3_nt: TGTGCCAGCAGCTCCTCAACCCACAGGGATTCACCCCTCCACTTT
cdr3_aa: CASSSSTHRDSPLHF

clone_size: .
j_call: TRBJ1-3
d_call: .
v_call: TRBV7-2
cdr3_nt: TGTGCCAGCAGCTTAAATCCAGGGGAACGCTCTGGAAACACCATATATTTT
cdr3_aa: CASSLNPGERSGNTIYF

clone_size: .
j_call: TRBJ1-2
d_call: .
v_call: TRBV5-1
cdr3_nt: TGCGCCAGCAGCTTGGCCCCATCGAGTGTGGTGTACGGCTACACCTTC
cdr3_aa: CASSLAPSSVVYGYTF

clone_size: .
j_call: TRBJ2-7
d_call: .
v_call: TRBV5-6
cdr3_nt: TGTGCCAGCAGCTTGGATGTTAGGAGCGAGCAGTACTTC
cdr3_aa: CASSLDVRSEQYF

clone_size: .
j_call: TRBJ2-3
d_call: .
v_call: TRBV19
cdr3_nt: TGTGCCAGTAGTATTGCGGGATCCACGATCACAGATACGCAGTATTTT
cdr3_aa: CASSIAGSTITDTQYF

clone_size: .
j_call: TRBJ2-7
d_call: .
v_call: TRBV3-1/TRBV3-2
cdr3_nt: TGTGCCAGCAGCCAGGGAGTAGGCCCACTAGGGTACGAGCAGTACTTC
cdr3_aa: CASSQGVGPLGYEQYF

clone_size: .
j_call: TRBJ2-7
d_call: TRBD1
v_call: TRBV5-1
cdr3_nt: TGCGCCAGCAGGACAGGGCTAAACGAGCAGTACTTC
cdr3_aa: CASRTGLNEQYF

clone_size: few
j_call: TRBJ1-1
d_call: TRBD1
v_call: TRBV4-3
cdr3_nt: TGCGCCAGCAGCCAAGGGGGGGACAGGGTGAACACTGAAGCTTTCTTT
cdr3_aa: CASSQGGDRVNTEAFF

clone_size: .
j_call: TRBJ1-1
d_call: TRBD1
v_call: TRBV28
cdr3_nt: TGTGCCAGCACCCCGCAGGGGGAGTATACTGAAGCTTTCTTT
cdr3_aa: CASTPQGEYTEAFF

clone_size: .
j_call: TRBJ1-2
d_call: .
v_call: TRBV7-9
cdr3_nt: TGTGCCAGCAGCTCACAAAAGTCCGACTATGGCTACACCTTC
cdr3_aa: CASSSQKSDYGYTF

clone_size: .
j_call: TRBJ1-5
d_call: .
v_call: TRBV5-1
cdr3_nt: TGCGCCAGCAGTTTATTTAGCAATCAGCCCCAGCATTTT
cdr3_aa: CASSLFSNQPQHF

clone_size: .
j_call: TRBJ1-2
d_call: .
v_call: TRBV29-1
cdr3_nt: TGCAGCGTTGAAGGGGCAGGGGTGAGGGGCTACACCTTC
cdr3_aa: CSVEGAGVRGYTF

clone_size: once
j_call: TRBJ2-5
d_call: TRBD1
v_call: TRBV7-9
cdr3_nt: TGTGCCAGCAGCTTGAACAGGGGGCTGCGGCGAGAAGAGACCCAGTACTTC
cdr3_aa: CASSLNRGLRREETQYF

clone_size: .
j_call: TRBJ1-2
d_call: TRBD1
v_call: TRBV6-6
cdr3_nt: TGTGCCAGCAGGGGAGGGACAGGCGAGGGCTACACCTTC
cdr3_aa: CASRGGTGEGYTF

clone_size: .
j_call: TRBJ1-5
d_call: .
v_call: TRBV30
cdr3_nt: TGTGCCTGGAGTGGAGGCCTCATCCAACAGCCCCAGCATTTT
cdr3_aa: CAWSGGLIQQPQHF

clone_size: .
j_call: TRBJ2-7
d_call: TRBD2
v_call: TRBV11-2
cdr3_nt: TGTGCCAGCAGCTTAATACCGGGACTAGCGGGGGTCTACGAGCAGTACTTC
cdr3_aa: CASSLIPGLAGVYEQYF

clone_size: .
j_call: TRBJ2-5
d_call: .
v_call: TRBV11-2
cdr3_nt: TGTGCCAGCAGCGCCACAGGGCTGCAAGAGACCCAGTACTTC
cdr3_aa: CASSATGLQETQYF

clone_size: .
j_call: TRBJ2-1
d_call: TRBD2
v_call: TRBV19
cdr3_nt: TGTGCCAGTAGTATTGGTGGCGGGAGGGTGTATGAGCAGTTCTTC
cdr3_aa: CASSIGGGRVYEQFF

clone_size: .
j_call: TRBJ2-1
d_call: .
v_call: TRBV5-1
cdr3_nt: TGCGCCAGCAGCCTGGAGGGACAGTACTTCAATGAGCAGTTCTTC
cdr3_aa: CASSLEGQYFNEQFF

clone_size: .
j_call: TRBJ1-2
d_call: .
v_call: TRBV5-1
cdr3_nt: TGCGCCAGCAGCTTGGCGGGGAACTATGGCTACACCTTC
cdr3_aa: CASSLAGNYGYTF

clone_size: once
j_call: TRBJ1-2
d_call: .
v_call: TRBV6-2/TRBV6-3
cdr3_nt: TGTGCCAGCAGTTACAGACAGCCGGAAGGCTACACCTTC
cdr3_aa: CASSYRQPEGYTF

clone_size: .
j_call: TRBJ1-2
d_call: TRBD1
v_call: TRBV18
cdr3_nt: TGTGCCAGCTCACCGGCGCCGGGACAGGGGGCTCCTAACTATGGCTACACCTTC
cdr3_aa: CASSPAPGQGAPNYGYTF

clone_size: .
j_call: TRBJ2-6
d_call: TRBD1
v_call: TRBV19
cdr3_nt: TGTGCCAGTACCAAAGTACAGGGGGCTTCTGGGGCCAACGTCCTGACTTTC
cdr3_aa: CASTKVQGASGANVLTF

clone_size: .
j_call: TRBJ1-5
d_call: .
v_call: TRBV6-1
cdr3_nt: TGTGCCAGCAGTGAAGCTGGGCACTTTAGCAATCAGCCCCAGCATTTT
cdr3_aa: CASSEAGHFSNQPQHF

clone_size: .
j_call: TRBJ2-1
d_call: TRBD2
v_call: TRBV7-8
cdr3_nt: TGTGCCAGCAGCTTAGGGCTAGCGGAACTCAATGAGCAGTTCTTC
cdr3_aa: CASSLGLAELNEQFF

clone_size: .
j_call: TRBJ1-2
d_call: .
v_call: TRBV6-5
cdr3_nt: TGTGCCAGCGGACGGGAGGAATATGGCTACACCTTC
cdr3_aa: CASGREEYGYTF

clone_size: .
j_call: TRBJ1-2
d_call: TRBD1
v_call: TRBV7-9
cdr3_nt: TGTGCCAGCAGCTGGGGACAGGGGTATGGCTACACCTTC
cdr3_aa: CASSWGQGYGYTF

clone_size: .
j_call: TRBJ2-7
d_call: TRBD2
v_call: TRBV28
cdr3_nt: TGTGCCAGCAGTTTCAGCGGGACCGCCTTTTACGAGCAGTACTTC
cdr3_aa: CASSFSGTAFYEQYF

clone_size: .
j_call: TRBJ2-3
d_call: TRBD2
v_call: TRBV29-1
cdr3_nt: TGCAGCGTTCGCCATAGCGGGAGGACAGATACGCAGTATTTT
cdr3_aa: CSVRHSGRTDTQYF

clone_size: .
j_call: TRBJ2-7
d_call: .
v_call: TRBV9
cdr3_nt: TGTGCCAGCAGCCCATTGAACAGCCCCTACTACGAGCAGTACTTC
cdr3_aa: CASSPLNSPYYEQYF

clone_size: .
j_call: TRBJ1-5
d_call: TRBD1
v_call: TRBV18
cdr3_nt: TGTGCCAGCTCACCTAAACCGGGACAGGGCTATAGCAATCAGCCCCAGCATTTT
cdr3_aa: CASSPKPGQGYSNQPQHF

clone_size: .
j_call: TRBJ2-1
d_call: .
v_call: TRBV2
cdr3_nt: TGTGCCAGCAGCCCCGAGGTCGCGGGGGCCCTCAATGAGCAGTTCTTC
cdr3_aa: CASSPEVAGALNEQFF

clone_size: .
j_call: TRBJ2-1
d_call: TRBD2
v_call: TRBV7-6
cdr3_nt: TGTGCCAGCAGCTTAAGCGGGAGCTCCTACAATGAGCAGTTCTTC
cdr3_aa: CASSLSGSSYNEQFF

clone_size: .
j_call: TRBJ1-5
d_call: .
v_call: TRBV15
cdr3_nt: TGTGCCACCAGCAGGGACTCCGGGACATTTAGCAATCAGCCCCAGCATTTT
cdr3_aa: CATSRDSGTFSNQPQHF

clone_size: .
j_call: TRBJ1-1
d_call: TRBD1
v_call: TRBV28
cdr3_nt: TGTGCCAGCAGGGCCCCTGGCAGGGGGACGGAAGCTTTCTTT
cdr3_aa: CASRAPGRGTEAFF

clone_size: .
j_call: TRBJ1-4
d_call: .
v_call: TRBV6-2/TRBV6-3
cdr3_nt: TGTGCCAGCAGTTACTTGGACAGTAGAACTAATGAAAAACTGTTTTTT
cdr3_aa: CASSYLDSRTNEKLFF

clone_size: .
j_call: TRBJ2-7
d_call: TRBD1
v_call: TRBV6-1
cdr3_nt: TGTGCCAGCAGTGCACTAGATGACAGGGGTCTTCGGACCAGCGACGAGCAGTACTTC
cdr3_aa: CASSALDDRGLRTSDEQYF

clone_size: .
j_call: TRBJ1-2
d_call: TRBD1
v_call: TRBV19
cdr3_nt: TGTGCCAGTAGTACAGAGCCGGGACAGGGGAGGAGGCTGAGGAATGGCTACACCTTC
cdr3_aa: CASSTEPGQGRRLRNGYTF

clone_size: few
j_call: TRBJ1-2
d_call: TRBD1
v_call: TRBV2
cdr3_nt: TGTGCCAGCCGGGGACAGGTCCGGCGTGGCTACACCTTC
cdr3_aa: CASRGQVRRGYTF

clone_size: .
j_call: TRBJ1-1
d_call: TRBD1
v_call: TRBV7-8
cdr3_nt: TGTGCCAGCAGCTTAGAGGGACAGGGGGTTGGGACTGAAGCTTTCTTT
cdr3_aa: CASSLEGQGVGTEAFF

clone_size: .
j_call: TRBJ2-1
d_call: TRBD2
v_call: TRBV6-4
cdr3_nt: TGTGCCAGCTCTCTGGGACTAGCGGGAGGTAGGAGCTCCTACAATGAGCAGTTCTTC
cdr3_aa: CASSLGLAGGRSSYNEQFF

clone_size: .
j_call: TRBJ1-2
d_call: .
v_call: TRBV14
cdr3_nt: TGTGCCAGCAGCCTCATTTGGGGGGAAGGCTACACCTTC
cdr3_aa: CASSLIWGEGYTF